The rows below give T cell receptor beta chains drawn from one sample of a study of Ad26.COV2.S vaccination and SARS-CoV-2 variants. Method: immunoSEQ multiplex PCR; TCRdb's copy keeps in-frame clones and lacks some. The data contain 120,000 to 150,000 clones, 86% of them singletons. The source was peripheral blood, collected after recovery from COVID-19. These receptors all stem from a human donor who had recovered from COVID-19. CDR3s leave out the opening cysteine and the closing phenylalanine or tryptophan. Each record gives: CDR3 protein, J gene, V gene.

CDR3aa: ASSLTGSNYGYT; j_gene: TRBJ1-2; v_gene: TRBV28
CDR3aa: ASSQQGAGYGYT; j_gene: TRBJ1-2; v_gene: TRBV7-9
CDR3aa: ASSPMSQGGNQPQH; j_gene: TRBJ1-5; v_gene: TRBV18
CDR3aa: ASSESTGQGYQPQH; j_gene: TRBJ1-5; v_gene: TRBV2
CDR3aa: ASSYSEVGELF; j_gene: TRBJ2-2; v_gene: TRBV6-2/TRBV6-3
CDR3aa: ASSSSGQGRDGYT; j_gene: TRBJ1-2; v_gene: TRBV5-1
CDR3aa: ASSEGTENSNQPQH; j_gene: TRBJ1-5; v_gene: TRBV2
CDR3aa: ASSQEPDPGSYEQY; j_gene: TRBJ2-7; v_gene: TRBV4-3
CDR3aa: ASSRSGVRHEQF; j_gene: TRBJ2-1; v_gene: TRBV28
CDR3aa: ASSLFDKGRDPTGELF; j_gene: TRBJ2-2; v_gene: TRBV5-6
CDR3aa: ASSLWDRGYEQY; j_gene: TRBJ2-7; v_gene: TRBV28
CDR3aa: ASRGTGRNYGYT; j_gene: TRBJ1-2; v_gene: TRBV6-5
CDR3aa: ASSYSGAGGTEAF; j_gene: TRBJ1-1; v_gene: TRBV6-2/TRBV6-3
CDR3aa: ASRPGGHGYT; j_gene: TRBJ1-2; v_gene: TRBV12-3/TRBV12-4
CDR3aa: ASSLRRTSNTEAF; j_gene: TRBJ1-1; v_gene: TRBV5-6
CDR3aa: ASTDRGGWKLF; j_gene: TRBJ1-4; v_gene: TRBV6-5
CDR3aa: ASSDSSYEQY; j_gene: TRBJ2-7; v_gene: TRBV18
CDR3aa: ASSSPGYRGNQPQH; j_gene: TRBJ1-5; v_gene: TRBV28
CDR3aa: ASSSDYEQY; j_gene: TRBJ2-7; v_gene: TRBV5-1
CDR3aa: ASSEGLGQDEQF; j_gene: TRBJ2-1; v_gene: TRBV2
CDR3aa: AKTVGLNTGELF; j_gene: TRBJ2-2; v_gene: TRBV2
CDR3aa: ASSTQLGGEGEKLF; j_gene: TRBJ1-4; v_gene: TRBV7-9
CDR3aa: ASSARGAGETQY; j_gene: TRBJ2-5; v_gene: TRBV7-2
CDR3aa: ASSLPGDYEQY; j_gene: TRBJ2-7; v_gene: TRBV5-5
CDR3aa: ASSLDPGAVAEAF; j_gene: TRBJ1-1; v_gene: TRBV7-2
CDR3aa: ASSQVADYEQY; j_gene: TRBJ2-7; v_gene: TRBV4-1
CDR3aa: ASSLSNSVETQY; j_gene: TRBJ2-5; v_gene: TRBV5-1
CDR3aa: ASSYSGTEGSSPLH; j_gene: TRBJ1-6; v_gene: TRBV6-5
CDR3aa: ASSAHGGLDTEAF; j_gene: TRBJ1-1; v_gene: TRBV9
CDR3aa: SVGTDTQY; j_gene: TRBJ2-3; v_gene: TRBV29-1
CDR3aa: AWKSGAFSPLH; j_gene: TRBJ1-6; v_gene: TRBV30
CDR3aa: ASSQDQETQY; j_gene: TRBJ2-5; v_gene: TRBV4-1
CDR3aa: ASSQDGGTNSPLH; j_gene: TRBJ1-6; v_gene: TRBV4-3
CDR3aa: ASSQTGAGDTEAF; j_gene: TRBJ1-1; v_gene: TRBV4-3
CDR3aa: ASRSGLRQETQY; j_gene: TRBJ2-5; v_gene: TRBV27
CDR3aa: ASRLYNQPQH; j_gene: TRBJ1-5; v_gene: TRBV12-2
CDR3aa: ASSQDRLGDSGTDTQY; j_gene: TRBJ2-3; v_gene: TRBV4-3
CDR3aa: ASSRQSGGTEAF; j_gene: TRBJ1-1; v_gene: TRBV18
CDR3aa: ASSLPEGTSTDTQY; j_gene: TRBJ2-3; v_gene: TRBV5-1
CDR3aa: ASSQQAGGLYNEQF; j_gene: TRBJ2-1; v_gene: TRBV4-3
CDR3aa: AWSVTSLTGPDGYGYT; j_gene: TRBJ1-2; v_gene: TRBV30
CDR3aa: ASSRDENTEAF; j_gene: TRBJ1-1; v_gene: TRBV12-3/TRBV12-4
CDR3aa: ASSPTPIAGTPNEQF; j_gene: TRBJ2-1; v_gene: TRBV4-3
CDR3aa: ASSARGGDQETQY; j_gene: TRBJ2-5; v_gene: TRBV2